This TCR beta chain was sequenced in a study of CD8+CD57+ T cells in acquired aplastic anemia. Overall study findings and caveats: Found in both controls and patients were around 30 CD8+ CDR3 sequences. A significant difference in CD8+ Simpson's diversity between patients and controls was not found.

The use of genomic DNA as template underpinned the TCR beta VDJ and CDR3 profiling. TCRdb used MiXCR to reprocess the reads, holding one entry per CDR3 protein. The sample holds a few hundred thousand distinct CDR3 sequences, under 40% seen once. Of note for this clonotype: Its antigen is unknown. At one of its ends the junction is not consistent with the germline gene, which may arise from a read error.

The patients chosen for sequencing had shown expansion of CD8+CD57+ cells (detected by flow cytometry). With no exception, the patients had severe acquired aplastic anemia. The blood sampling took place in patients who had so far received no therapy. CDR1 and CDR2 from the germline V gene are ENHRY and SYGVKD. The CDR3 has 15 amino acids. The specimen sequenced was sorted CD4+, CD8+, or CD8+CD57+ T cells (not recorded which) from PBMCs. The chain employs TRBV10-3 and TRBJ2-3; the match to TRBD1 covers 11 bases. This receptor was obtained from a human donor with aplastic anemia. CDR3 amino acids: CASSGLTGGQGGQYF. CDR3 nucleotide sequence: TGTGCCAGCAGTGGTTTGACGGGGGGACAGGGGGGGCAGTATTTT.